Shown below are 18 T cell receptor beta chains from a single sample sequenced in a study of blood T cell repertoires in COVID-19. The assay was immunoSEQ multiplex PCR, and TCRdb's table has in-frame clones only and misses some. This sample has around 150,000 clones, with 65% to 85% found just once. Source material: peripheral blood. The receptors shown here come from a woman of 80 years or more with active or convalescent COVID-19.

This chain uses TRBV5-1 with TRBJ2-3; the D gene is possibly TRBD1 (5 bases). Trimming pared 1 base from V and 2 bases from J, leaving 11 bases between. The V gene's germline CDR1 is SGHRS and CDR2 YFSETQ. The CDR3 has 15 residues. Here the CDR3 DNA reads TGCGCCAGCAGCTTGTCGGCAGGGTACACAGATACGCAGTATTTT. Its translation: CASSLSAGYTDTQYF.

The gene calls are TRBV12-3 or TRBV12-4 and TRBJ1-2, with D possibly TRBD1 on 6 matching bases. Trimming shortened V by 6 bases and J by 3 bases, and 11 bases separated the two germline ends. CDR3 length: 13 residues. Here the CDR3 DNA reads TGTGCCAGCAGGAGACAGGCAGACTATGGCTACACCTTC. Translating gives CASRRQADYGYTF.

This clone was counted a single time. V and J are TRBV7-9 and TRBJ1-2; D might be TRBD1 (6 bases). Per the germline V gene, CDR1 is SEHNR and CDR2 is FQNEAQ (reference sequence). The V gene lost 1 base and the J gene lost 8 bases, with 11 bases spanning the gap. This CDR3 has 13 residues. The CDR3 reads CASSLGAGAGYTF. CDR3 DNA: TGTGCCAGCAGCTTAGGAGCAGGGGCCGGCTACACCTTC. Combining the CDR3 with reference TRBV7-9 and TRBJ1-2 gives the whole variable domain DTGVSQNPRHKITKRGQNVTFRCDPISEHNRLYWYRQTLGQGPEFLTYFQNEAQLEKSRLLSDRFSAERPKGSFSTLEIQRTEQGDSAMYLCASSLGAGAGYTFGSGTRLTVV.

The rearrangement links TRBV20-1 to TRBJ1-6, with 7 bases identical to TRBD1. V lost 3 bases and J lost 7; bases outside the gene matches: 6. This CDR3 spans 14 amino acids. Germline assignment: CDR1 DFQATT and CDR2 SNEGSKA (reference sequence). CDR3 coding DNA: TGCAGTGCTAGTAGACAGGGACCAAATTCACCCCTCCACTTT. This translates into CSASRQGPNSPLHF.

The chain joins TRBV6-6 to TRBJ2-7; 7 nucleotides match TRBD2. The germline V gene encodes CDR1 MNHNY and CDR2 SVGAGI (reference sequence). The CDR3 contains 16 residues. J lost 5 bases, V lost 5 bases, and 15 bases had no gene match. The chain's CDR3 is CASSSGRREGIHEQYF. CDR3 DNA: TGTGCCAGCAGTAGTGGACGGAGGGAGGGAATCCACGAGCAGTACTTC.

V usage is TRBV6-1 and J usage is TRBJ2-2; perhaps TRBD1 as D (5 bases). CDR3 length: 15 residues. The germline CDR1 and CDR2 sequences are MNHNS and SASEGT. The germline V and J ends were trimmed by 1 base and 6 bases, with 12 bases remaining between them. The CDR3 sequence is CASSEDRSPAGELFF. The CDR3 DNA reads as TGTGCCAGCAGTGAAGACAGGAGTCCGGCCGGGGAGCTGTTTTTT.

The chain is built from TRBV7-9 and TRBJ2-3; no clear D. CDR3 length equals 16 residues. The germline V gene encodes CDR1 SEHNR and CDR2 FQNEAQ (reference sequence). V lost 2 bases to trimming and J lost 2 bases, with 14 bases between them. CDR3 sequence (DNA): TGTGCCAGCAGCTTAAGTGCTACTACGTTCACAGATACGCAGTATTTT. Translation gives CASSLSATTFTDTQYF.

This chain uses TRBV2 with TRBJ1-4; D is perhaps TRBD1 (6 bases). This CDR3 has 15 residues. Germline V lookup: CDR1 SNHLY, CDR2 FYNNEI. The V and J ends lost 7 bases and 5 bases respectively, with 17 bases between them. CDR3 in DNA: TGTGCCAGCACCGATTCAACAGGGCTCAATGAAAAACTGTTTTTT. This encodes CASTDSTGLNEKLFF.

The V and J genes are TRBV19 and TRBJ1-6; D is ambiguous. CDR3 length: 12 residues. Trimming removed 11 bases at V and 6 bases at J, with 11 bases between. Germline-derived CDR1 and CDR2 are LNHDA and SQIVND (reference sequence). The CDR3: CASTSLNSPLHF. DNA of the CDR3: TGTGCCTCGACAAGCCTTAATTCACCCCTCCACTTT.

The chain has TRBV9 and TRBJ1-1; D gene uncertain. The CDR3 spans 14 residues. The V end was cut by 3 bases, the J end by 1 base, with 10 bases between. The germline gives CDR1 SGDLS, CDR2 YYNGEE. Here the CDR3 DNA reads TGTGCCAGCAGCGCCGCGGGGAGGAACACTGAAGCTTTCTTT. This encodes CASSAAGRNTEAFF.

This chain uses TRBV6-5 with TRBJ1-5; TRBD1 matches at 9 bases. The CDR3 has 15 amino acids. V lost 10 bases and J lost 6; bases outside the gene matches: 13. CDR1 is MNHEY, CDR2 SVGAGI, per germline. CDR3 in amino acids: CATSAGTGQGQPQHF. CDR3 nucleotide sequence: TGTGCCACCTCCGCCGGGACAGGGCAAGGTCAGCCCCAGCATTTT.

The CDR3 DNA reads TGCGCCAGCAGCCAAGATGAGGGACAGCGTAACGGCTACACCTTC. Its translation: CASSQDEGQRNGYTF. The chain joins TRBV4-3 to TRBJ1-2; TRBD1 matches 7 bases. Germline V gene lookup returns CDR1 LGHNA and CDR2 YSLEER. The CDR3 sequence is 15 residues long. V shed 0 bases and J 8 bases; nucleotides not matched to a gene: 9.

The chain combines TRBV19 with TRBJ1-1; 7 bases align to TRBD1. CDR3 length: 17 amino acids. Trimming at V came to 3 bases and at J to 8 bases, leaving 18 bases not matched to a gene. CDR1 LNHDA and CDR2 SQIVND come from the germline V gene (reference sequence). The CDR3 DNA reads TGTGCCAGTAGTATCTGGGGCCTTCCCGGACAGGATCGAGAAGCTTTCTTT. It encodes CASSIWGLPGQDREAFF.

This clone was detected once. The genes are TRBV7-2 and TRBJ1-1, with 9 positions matching TRBD1. The CDR3 consists of 14 residues. With 4 bases clipped from V and 5 bases from J, the junction kept 5 bases outside the gene matches. In germline, CDR1 is SGHTA, CDR2 FQGNSA. DNA of the CDR3: TGTGCCAGCAGCTATGGGACAGGGTGGACTGAAGCTTTCTTT. As protein: CASSYGTGWTEAFF.

This rearrangement joins TRBV6-5 to TRBJ2-7; TRBD1 is a possible D gene (6 bases). Per germline, CDR1 MNHEY and CDR2 SVGAGI. This CDR3 spans 14 amino acids. The V and J ends lost 9 bases and 2 bases respectively, with 17 bases between them. The CDR3 DNA follows: TGTGCCAGTAAACATCAGGGGTCCACCTACGAGCAGTACTTC. It encodes CASKHQGSTYEQYF.

The sample holds one count of this clone. V and J are TRBV29-1 and TRBJ1-1; weak D call: TRBD1 (6 bases). This CDR3 region has 12 residues. In germline, CDR1 is SQVTM, CDR2 ANQGSEA. Trimming took 7 bases from V and 6 from J, leaving 15 bases between them. The CDR3 nucleotides read TGCAGCGCTACAGGGCCGGACGCTGAAGCTTTCTTT. Translation gives CSATGPDAEAFF.

This clone was observed once. The chain recombines TRBV15 with TRBJ1-3, with D maybe TRBD1 (6 bases). Germline CDR1 and CDR2: LNHNV and YYDKDF (reference sequence). Trimming took off 0 bases at V and 8 bases at J, with 14 bases between the two ends. CDR3 length equals 15 residues. The CDR3 spells CATSRELKGVDTIYF. In nucleotides, the CDR3 is TGTGCCACCAGCAGAGAATTGAAGGGGGTCGACACCATATATTTT.

CDR3 DNA sequence: TGTGCCAGCAGCCCAGGACAGACAGTCTACGAGCAGTACTTC. The encoded protein is CASSPGQTVYEQYF. The rearrangement uses TRBV7-2 and TRBJ2-7; D possibly corresponds to TRBD1 (6 bases). Deletions cut 5 bases from V and 3 bases from J, with 14 bases between. The CDR3 runs 14 residues. CDR1 and CDR2 from the germline V gene are SGHTA and FQGNSA.